A single sample is the source of the 32 T cell receptor beta chains below, sequenced in a study of beta chain features in type 1 diabetes. cDNA synthesis used the whole RNA isolate, giving expressed TCRB sequences. Measured with immunoSEQ multiplex PCR; TCRdb has only the in-frame clones, and not every one. The sample shows more than 300,000 clones, roughly a tenth of them seen only once. Overall study results and limits: All four CD4+ subsets of Type 1 diabetes patients contained TCRB CDR3s that were moderately but significantly shorter.

These receptors have no identified antigens. Specimen: central memory CD4+ T cells from blood. The origin of the receptors is a man under 40 with type 1 diabetes.

The chain has TRBV5-4 and TRBJ2-6; D not certain. V was shortened by 0 bases and J by 0 bases, with 13 bases between the two germline ends. The CDR3 totals 18 residues. Germline assignment: CDR1 SGHNT and CDR2 YYREEE (reference sequence). This CDR3 is CASSLGGSIGSGANVLTF. For the CDR3, the DNA is TGTGCCAGCAGCTTGGGAGGCAGTATCGGCTCTGGGGCCAACGTCCTGACTTTC.

The table lists this clone with many counts. The chain combines TRBV5-4 with TRBJ1-6; 9 bases are shared with TRBD1. CDR1 and CDR2 from the germline V gene are SGHNT and YYREEE (reference sequence). The CDR3 spans 14 residues. V shed 9 bases, J shed 11 bases, and the junction held 12 bases outside the gene matches. DNA for the CDR3: TGTGCCACCAGGGACAGGGAAGGTCTTACACCCCTCCACTTT. Amino acid sequence: CATRDREGLTPLHF.

This clone was found a few times. V is TRBV28 and J is TRBJ1-2, with D possibly matching TRBD1 (6 bases). The V end lost 6 bases, the J end lost 8 bases, and 16 bases lay between the germline ends. CDR3 length: 13 amino acids. The germline V gene encodes CDR1 MDHEN and CDR2 SYDVKM. In DNA, the CDR3 is TGTGCCAGCAGGACAACAGGGAGTGACGGCTACACCTTC. Translated, it gives CASRTTGSDGYTF.

This sequence joins TRBV4-1 and TRBJ2-3; TRBD2 agrees at 13 bases. The V and J ends lost 3 bases and 3 bases, in that order; junction bases with no gene match: 3. Germline V gene lookup returns CDR1 MGHRA and CDR2 YSYEKL. The CDR3 has 16 amino acids. The DNA of the CDR3 is TGCGCCAGCAGCCACGGGGGACTAGCGGGGACAGATACGCAGTATTTT. Amino acids: CASSHGGLAGTDTQYF.

As to this clone: Different DNA sequences within this sample yield the same CDR3. The rearrangement links TRBV7-2 to TRBJ2-3; D not certain. The CDR3 length is 15 residues. Trimming took 0 bases from V and 0 from J, leaving 7 bases between them. Germline CDR1 SGHTA, CDR2 FQGNSA. The CDR3 nucleotides read TGTGCCAGCAGCTTAGCGTGGGGTAGCACAGATACGCAGTATTTT. Amino acids: CASSLAWGSTDTQYF. The variable domain in full, completed from reference TRBV7-2 and TRBJ2-3, reads GAGVSQSPSNKVTEKGKDVELRCDPISGHTALYWYRQSLGQGLEFLIYFQGNSAPDKSGLPSDRFSAERTGGSVSTLTIQRTQQEDSAVYLCASSLAWGSTDTQYFGPGTRLTVL.

The sample holds a few counts of this clone. The chain combines TRBV11-2 with TRBJ1-6; D possibly corresponds to TRBD1 (5 bases). Trimming removed 0 bases at V and 8 bases at J, with 23 bases between. From germline, CDR1 is SGHAT and CDR2 FQNNGV. The CDR3 is 19 amino acids. Here the CDR3 reads CASSLDSFRPGRAHSPLHF. The CDR3 bases are TGTGCCAGCAGCTTAGATTCTTTTCGGCCAGGGAGGGCTCATTCACCCCTCCACTTT.

This clone was counted at least ten times. This specimen includes other DNA sequences encoding the same CDR3. The V call is TRBV7-6, the J call TRBJ2-7; D is undetermined. Trimming removed 1 base from V and 6 bases from J, with 7 bases in between. The CDR3 runs to 12 residues. Germline-derived CDR1 and CDR2 are SGHVS and FNYEAQ. The chain's CDR3 is CASSLDAGEQYF. CDR3 bases: TGTGCCAGCAGCTTAGACGCAGGCGAGCAGTACTTC.

The V call is TRBV2, the J call TRBJ1-1; D may be TRBD1 (6 bases). CDR1 is SNHLY and CDR2 is FYNNEI in the germline V gene. V was clipped by 10 bases and J by 4 bases, with 22 bases between them. The CDR3 is 15 amino acids. Here the CDR3 reads CATTSNLQGSTEAFF. The CDR3, as DNA: TGTGCCACCACATCCAACCTACAGGGCTCCACTGAAGCTTTCTTT.

This clone has more than one count but fewer than ten. The sample has other DNA sequences that encode this CDR3 too. The chain links TRBV5-1 to TRBJ2-5, with unresolved D. This CDR3 spans 12 amino acids. Trimming left V 0 bases short and J 4 bases short, with 4 bases between. Per the germline V gene, CDR1 is SGHRS and CDR2 is YFSETQ. CDR3 region: CASSLAGETQYF. CDR3 DNA: TGCGCCAGCAGCTTGGCAGGAGAGACCCAGTACTTC.

This clone occurred many times. The chain is built from TRBV6-6 and TRBJ1-1; D remains ambiguous. Per the germline V gene, CDR1 is MNHNY and CDR2 is SVGAGI (reference sequence). V was trimmed by 5 bases and J by 6 bases, leaving 13 bases between them. This CDR3 has 13 amino acids. CDR3 DNA sequence: TGTGCCAGCAGTCCGACATATTCGGCTGAAGCTTTCTTT. This codes for CASSPTYSAEAFF.

This clone was recorded at least ten times. The V gene is TRBV7-8, the J gene TRBJ2-5; TRBD1 agrees at 11 bases. V trimming: 0 bases; J trimming: 6 bases; junction bases outside the gene matches: 3. The CDR3 has 15 amino acids. Germline CDR1 and CDR2: SGHVS and FQNEAQ. The CDR3 here is CASSLASDRGQTQYF. The DNA for the CDR3 is TGTGCCAGCAGCTTAGCGTCGGACAGGGGGCAGACCCAGTACTTC. Using reference TRBV7-8 and TRBJ2-5 for the parts outside the CDR3, the full variable domain is GAGVSQSPRYKVAKRGQDVALRCDPISGHVSLFWYQQALGQGPEFLTYFQNEAQLDKSGLPSDRFFAERPEGSVSTLKIQRTQQEDSAVYLCASSLASDRGQTQYFGPGTRLLVL.

This clone occurred many times. The rearrangement links TRBV28 to TRBJ1-2; no firm D call. The CDR3 spans 11 residues. Germline V gene sequence: CDR1 MDHEN, CDR2 SYDVKM. Trimming stripped 10 bases from V and 0 bases from J, with 6 bases between. CDR3 in DNA: TGTGCCACGCAGTCTAACTATGGCTACACCTTC. This gives the protein CATQSNYGYTF.

This clone was seen a few times. The genes are TRBV7-2 and TRBJ1-2; no definite D call. The germline gives CDR1 SGHTA, CDR2 FQGNSA. The CDR3 sequence is 13 residues long. The V end was cut by 5 bases, the J end by 0 bases, with 7 bases between. CDR3 in amino acids: CASSVQPNYGYTF. DNA for the CDR3: TGTGCCAGCAGCGTACAGCCTAACTATGGCTACACCTTC.

This clone was counted a few times. The CDR3 sequence: CAAAEGSGETQYF. The CDR3 DNA reads TGTGCTGCCGCGGAGGGGTCTGGAGAGACCCAGTACTTC. This rearrangement joins TRBV19 to TRBJ2-5; possibly TRBD2 for D (6 bases). The CDR3 is 13 amino acids. Germline V gene lookup returns CDR1 LNHDA and CDR2 SQIVND (reference sequence).

This rearrangement joins TRBV5-1 to TRBJ1-1, with no clear D. Germline lookup yields CDR1 SGHRS and CDR2 YFSETQ. Trimming took off 1 base at V and 4 bases at J, with 5 bases between the two ends. The CDR3 spans 12 residues. CDR3 sequence: CASSLSRTEAFF. The CDR3 nucleotides read TGCGCCAGCAGCTTGTCCCGCACTGAAGCTTTCTTT.

The table lists this clone with a few counts. The genes are TRBV30 and TRBJ1-3; D is ambiguous. This CDR3 comprises 16 residues. The V and J ends lost 1 base and 0 bases respectively, with 13 bases between them. Germline V gene sequence: CDR1 GTSNPN, CDR2 SVGIG (reference sequence). The DNA for the CDR3 is TGTGCCTGGAGTGCCATCGGGGTCGGCTCTGGAAACACCATATATTTT. It specifies CAWSAIGVGSGNTIYF.

This clone has a handful of counts. This sequence joins TRBV30 and TRBJ2-7; D remains unclear. The CDR3 sequence is 12 residues long. The germline V gene has CDR1 GTSNPN and CDR2 SVGIG (reference sequence). Trimming took off 1 base at V and 0 bases at J, with 4 bases between the two ends. The CDR3: CAWSGTSYEQYF. CDR3 in DNA: TGTGCCTGGAGTGGGACCTCCTACGAGCAGTACTTC.

The V gene is TRBV5-1, the J gene TRBJ1-1; 8 bases fit TRBD1. V shed 4 bases and J 6 bases; nucleotides not matched to a gene: 11. There are 15 residues in the CDR3. Per the germline V gene, CDR1 is SGHRS and CDR2 is YFSETQ. The CDR3 bases are TGCGCCAGCAGCGTAGGACAGGGTTTGTGGGCTGAAGCTTTCTTT. Translation: CASSVGQGLWAEAFF.

This chain connects TRBV11-2 to TRBJ2-7, with 8 nucleotides matching TRBD2. This CDR3 is built from 15 residues. Trimming cost V 1 base and J 0 bases; bases outside gene matches: 2. Germline CDR1 and CDR2: SGHAT and FQNNGV. The CDR3 spells CASSLGSGGSYEQYF. The CDR3 DNA reads TGTGCCAGCAGCTTAGGAAGCGGGGGCTCCTACGAGCAGTACTTC. Complete variable domain (other parts from reference TRBV11-2 and TRBJ2-7): EAGVAQSPRYKIIEKRQSVAFWCNPISGHATLYWYQQILGQGPKLLIQFQNNGVVDDSQLPKDRFSAERLKGVDSTLKIQPAKLEDSAVYLCASSLGSGGSYEQYFGPGTRLTVT.

About this clone: One end of the junction does not line up with germline, which may come from a read error. This sequence joins TRBV18 and TRBJ2-7; TRBD2 aligns across 8 bases. Germline V gene lookup returns CDR1 KGHSH and CDR2 LQKENI. The CDR3 extends over 15 amino acids. CDR3 DNA: TGTGCCAGCGCACCACCGGGAGGGGTCCCCTACGAGCAGTACTTC. The encoded protein is CASAPPGGVPYEQYF.

The chain employs TRBV19 and TRBJ2-2, with D maybe TRBD1 (5 bases). V shed 3 bases and J shed 7 bases, with 6 bases lying between them. The CDR3 runs 12 residues. The germline V gene encodes CDR1 LNHDA and CDR2 SQIVND (reference sequence). The CDR3 coding sequence is TGTGCCAGTAGTATCAGGGACGGGGAGCTGTTTTTT. Translation: CASSIRDGELFF.

In this sample, this clone turned up many times. V usage is TRBV5-4 and J usage is TRBJ2-3, with D perhaps TRBD2 (6 bases). The length of the CDR3 is 16 residues. The V end was cut by 0 bases, the J end by 0 bases, with 11 bases between. CDR1 is SGHNT and CDR2 is YYREEE in the germline V gene (reference sequence). CDR3 DNA: TGTGCCAGCAGCTTGGCCGCGGGGACTAGCACAGATACGCAGTATTTT. Protein sequence: CASSLAAGTSTDTQYF.

This clone appeared many times. Other DNA sequences from this sample encode an identical CDR3 as well. In nucleotides, the CDR3 is TGCGCCAGCAGCCAAGATCGGGGTCAGCCCCAGCATTTT. It yields the protein CASSQDRGQPQHF. The V and J genes are TRBV4-3 and TRBJ1-5; no clear D gene. This CDR3 has 13 residues. Looked up from germline, CDR1 is LGHNA and CDR2 is YSLEER. V was clipped by 0 bases and J by 6 bases, with 6 bases between them.

V and J are TRBV30 and TRBJ1-1; D call uncertain. CDR3 length: 11 amino acids. The germline V and J ends were trimmed by 0 bases and 6 bases, with 5 bases remaining between them. Germline CDR1 reads GTSNPN; CDR2 reads SVGIG (reference sequence). The CDR3 nucleotides are TGTGCCTGGAGTGTGAGGGCTGAAGCTTTCTTT. Translated: CAWSVRAEAFF.

This clone was detected only a few times. The rearrangement joins TRBV28 to TRBJ2-3, with D tentatively TRBD2 (6 bases). V gave up 5 bases and J gave up 9 bases, with 12 bases separating them. The CDR3 is 12 residues long. Germline V CDR1 and CDR2: MDHEN, SYDVKM. In nucleotides, the CDR3 is TGTGCCAGCAGTCCCCTCCGGGGGACGCAGTATTTT. It translates to CASSPLRGTQYF. Drawing the rest from reference TRBV28 and TRBJ2-3, the complete variable domain is DVKVTQSSRYLVKRTGEKVFLECVQDMDHENMFWYRQDPGLGLRLIYFSYDVKMKEKGDIPEGYSVSREKKERFSLILESASTNQTSMYLCASSPLRGTQYFGPGTRLTVL.

The CDR3, as DNA: TGTGCCAGCAGTGCCGAGTGGCCCATGAACACTGAAGCTTTCTTT. Its translation: CASSAEWPMNTEAFF. V is TRBV6-5 and J is TRBJ1-1; D not resolved. This CDR3 has 15 amino acids. Germline V gene sequence: CDR1 MNHEY, CDR2 SVGAGI. V lost 5 bases to trimming and J lost 0 bases, with 13 bases between them.

The sample holds a few counts of this clone. V and J are TRBV28 and TRBJ1-1, with a weak D call TRBD1 (5 bases). V was trimmed by 3 bases and J by 3 bases, leaving 11 bases between them. The CDR3 covers 14 residues. CDR1 MDHEN and CDR2 SYDVKM come from the germline V gene. CDR3 sequence: CASSFQGWDTEAFF. The CDR3 bases are TGTGCCAGCAGTTTTCAGGGCTGGGACACTGAAGCTTTCTTT.

In nucleotides, the CDR3 is TGTGCCAGCAGCATCGGACCGCTTGAAGCTTTCTTT. Translation gives CASSIGPLEAFF. The V call is TRBV2, the J call TRBJ1-1; unclear D gene. This CDR3 spans 12 amino acids. CDR1 and CDR2 from the germline V gene are SNHLY and FYNNEI. Trimming cost V 6 bases and J 7 bases, with 12 bases left between them.

The gene calls are TRBV5-1 and TRBJ1-6; no clear D. Per germline, CDR1 SGHRS and CDR2 YFSETQ. Trimming took off 2 bases at V and 3 bases at J, with 6 bases between the two ends. CDR3 size: 14 residues. CDR3 nucleotide sequence: TGCGCCAGCAGCTTTGACATCTATAATTCACCCCTCCACTTT. The encoded protein is CASSFDIYNSPLHF.

The chain is built from TRBV12-2 and TRBJ1-5. TRBV12-2 is an annotated pseudogene. This CDR3 has 13 residues. The CDR3 region is CASRFNLNQPQHF. CDR3 nucleotides: TGTGCAAGTCGCTTTAACCTCAATCAGCCCCAGCATTTT.

The chain joins TRBV2 to TRBJ1-1; no reliable D call. V was clipped by 5 bases and J by 1 base, with 8 bases between them. CDR3 size: 13 residues. Germline lookup yields CDR1 SNHLY and CDR2 FYNNEI. The CDR3 bases are TGTGCCAGCAGTTCCGACTCGAACACTGAAGCTTTCTTT. It codes for CASSSDSNTEAFF.

Details on this clone: Other DNA sequences in this sample translate to the same CDR3. The chain couples TRBV2 to TRBJ1-2; 7 bases agree with TRBD1. The CDR3 extends over 14 amino acids. Germline-derived CDR1 and CDR2 are SNHLY and FYNNEI. The J segment lost 2 bases and the V segment lost 1 base, leaving 1 base of the junction unmatched. DNA of the CDR3: TGTGCCAGCAGTGAAGGGACAGGAAACTATGGCTACACCTTC. It yields the protein CASSEGTGNYGYTF.